Presented here are 32 T cell receptor beta chains from one specimen sequenced in a study of blood T cell repertoires in COVID-19. TCRdb keeps only in-frame clones here, not all; method: immunoSEQ multiplex PCR. The table includes some 230,000 clones, roughly 84% detected once. Source material: peripheral blood. These receptor sequences come from a man aged 35 to 55 with acute or convalescent COVID-19.

This clone is a singleton in its sample. The chain links TRBV7-9 to TRBJ1-1, with 7 positions matching TRBD1. This CDR3 spans 14 amino acids. Germline V gene lookup returns CDR1 SEHNR and CDR2 FQNEAQ (reference sequence). V shed 5 bases and J 2 bases; nucleotides not matched to a gene: 5. The CDR3 nucleotides read TGTGCCAGCAGCGCCGGGACAGCTAACACTGAAGCTTTCTTT. Its translation: CASSAGTANTEAFF. The complete variable domain, with remaining parts taken from reference TRBV7-9 and TRBJ1-1, reads DTGVSQNPRHKITKRGQNVTFRCDPISEHNRLYWYRQTLGQGPEFLTYFQNEAQLEKSRLLSDRFSAERPKGSFSTLEIQRTEQGDSAMYLCASSAGTANTEAFFGQGTRLTVV.

The CDR3: CASSDEGDNLGNQPQHF. CDR3 sequence (DNA): TGCGCCAGCAGCGACGAGGGGGACAATCTGGGAAATCAGCCCCAGCATTTT. J is TRBJ1-5 and V is TRBV10-2; D perhaps matches TRBD1 (6 bases). Germline V gene data show CDR1 as WSHSY and CDR2 as SAAADI. V dropped 6 bases and J dropped 4 bases, with 22 bases sitting between them. This CDR3 has 17 residues.

The chain couples TRBV29-1 to TRBJ1-1, with 7 nucleotides matching TRBD1. V lost 5 bases to trimming and J lost 1 base; unmatched junction nucleotides: 4. Germline V lookup: CDR1 SQVTM, CDR2 ANQGSEA. The CDR3 runs to 13 residues. The CDR3 nucleotides are TGCAGCGTTCCACAGGGGAGGAACACTGAAGCTTTCTTT. Translated, it gives CSVPQGRNTEAFF.

This chain uses TRBV3-1 (or the pseudogene TRBV3-2) with TRBJ2-3; D not resolved. CDR3 size: 15 residues. V was pared by 1 base and J by 6 bases, with 14 bases between. CDR1 LGHDT and CDR2 YNNKEL come from the germline V gene (reference sequence). DNA for the CDR3: TGTGCCAGCAGCCAAGTGGGCGTATTGGCTGATACGCAGTATTTT. Its translation is CASSQVGVLADTQYF.

The genes are TRBV19 and TRBJ2-1, with 10 bases fitting TRBD1. The CDR3 contains 16 residues. V dropped 9 bases and J dropped 1; count of bases not matched to a gene: 9. Germline lookup yields CDR1 LNHDA and CDR2 SQIVND (reference sequence). The CDR3 reads CASLPGQGYSYNEQFF. The CDR3 DNA follows: TGTGCCAGCCTACCGGGACAGGGGTATTCCTACAATGAGCAGTTCTTC.

This clone showed up just once. This rearrangement joins TRBV18 to TRBJ1-4, with 10 positions matching TRBD1. Germline V gene sequence: CDR1 KGHSH, CDR2 LQKENI. V lost 3 bases, J lost 8 bases, and 3 bases stayed unmatched. The CDR3 is 14 amino acids. The CDR3 DNA reads TGTGCCAGCTCACCCGGGACAGGGGAGGAAAAACTGTTTTTT. Translation: CASSPGTGEEKLFF. The whole variable domain, remainder taken from reference TRBV18 and TRBJ1-4, is NAGVMQNPRHLVRRRGQEARLRCSPMKGHSHVYWYRQLPEEGLKFMVYLQKENIIDESGMPKERFSAEFPKEGPSILRIQQVVRGDSAAYFCASSPGTGEEKLFFGSGTQLSVL.

The chain combines TRBV29-1 with TRBJ1-1; D is perhaps TRBD1 (5 bases). This CDR3 has 12 residues. Germline loops: CDR1 SQVTM, CDR2 ANQGSEA. V shed 4 bases and J shed 6 bases, with 12 bases lying between them. The CDR3 protein is CSVVRGRAEAFF. The CDR3 DNA follows: TGCAGCGTTGTTCGGGGGAGAGCTGAAGCTTTCTTT.

The rearrangement links TRBV3-1 (or the pseudogene TRBV3-2) to TRBJ1-1; 7 nucleotides align to TRBD1. J was trimmed by 4 bases and V by 3 bases; bases with no gene match: 5. Germline CDR1 and CDR2: LGHDT and YNNKEL (reference sequence). This CDR3 is 14 amino acids long. Written as DNA, the CDR3 is TGTGCCAGCAGCCACAGGGGGGTGGGCACTGAAGCTTTCTTT. This translates into CASSHRGVGTEAFF.

The chain joins TRBV30 to TRBJ2-3, with D perhaps TRBD2 (6 bases). Germline assignment: CDR1 GTSNPN and CDR2 SVGIG (reference sequence). V was trimmed by 2 bases and J by 3 bases, leaving 12 bases between them. This CDR3 has 14 residues. The CDR3 sequence: CAWSRGILTDTQYF. The CDR3 DNA reads TGTGCCTGGAGTCGGGGGATTTTGACAGATACGCAGTATTTT. Full variable domain (outside the CDR3, taken from reference TRBV30 and TRBJ2-3): SQTIHQWPATLVQPVGSPLSLECTVEGTSNPNLYWYRQAAGRGLQLLFYSVGIGQISSEVPQNLSASRPQDRQFILSSKKLLLSDSGFYLCAWSRGILTDTQYFGPGTRLTVL.

The V gene is TRBV4-3, the J gene TRBJ1-5; TRBD1 matches at 7 bases. This CDR3 spans 16 amino acids. J was trimmed by 3 bases and V by 1 base; bases with no gene match: 6. Germline lookup yields CDR1 LGHNA and CDR2 YSLEER. The CDR3 protein is CASSQVYRGYNQPQHF. CDR3 DNA: TGCGCCAGCAGCCAAGTTTACAGGGGATACAATCAGCCCCAGCATTTT.

A single count supports this clone. The rearrangement links TRBV4-2 to TRBJ1-4; D may be TRBD1 (6 bases). The V end was cut by 0 bases, the J end by 5 bases, with 13 bases between. This CDR3 is 16 amino acids long. Germline V gene sequence: CDR1 LGHNA, CDR2 YNFKEQ. The CDR3 DNA reads TGTGCCAGCAGCCAAGATCCGGGACACCCAAATGAAAAACTGTTTTTT. Translation gives CASSQDPGHPNEKLFF.

This rearrangement joins TRBV29-1 to TRBJ2-5; 8 nucleotides agree with TRBD2. The CDR3 length is 15 residues. J gave up 4 bases and V 6 bases, and 13 bases lay outside the gene matches. The germline gives CDR1 SQVTM, CDR2 ANQGSEA. The CDR3 nucleotides are TGCAGCGTACTAGCGGTAGCGGGGTTCCCAGAGACCCAGTACTTC. Its translation: CSVLAVAGFPETQYF.

The rearrangement uses TRBV27 and TRBJ2-7, with TRBD2 as a possible D gene (6 bases). Trimming removed 3 bases at V and 3 bases at J, with 15 bases between. The CDR3 has 15 residues. Germline V CDR1 and CDR2: MNHEY, SMNVEV (reference sequence). CDR3 nucleotide sequence: TGTGCCAGCAGTTTGACGCAGGGCGGGGACTACGAGCAGTACTTC. This gives the protein CASSLTQGGDYEQYF.

The V call is TRBV19, the J call TRBJ1-1, with 7 bases identical to TRBD1. Germline loops: CDR1 LNHDA, CDR2 SQIVND (reference sequence). The junction had 13 bases not matched to a gene; V was cut back by 7 bases and J by 11 bases. There are 13 residues in the CDR3. CDR3 DNA: TGTGCCAGTACCTCGCACGACAGGGAGGAGGCTTTCTTT. This sequence encodes CASTSHDREEAFF. Supplemented by reference TRBV19 and TRBJ1-1, the full variable domain reads DGGITQSPKYLFRKEGQNVTLSCEQNLNHDAMYWYRQDPGQGLRLIYYSQIVNDFQKGDIAEGYSVSREKKESFPLTVTSAQKNPTAFYLCASTSHDREEAFFGQGTRLTVV.

The rearrangement links TRBV5-1 to TRBJ1-1, with D uncertain. Looked up from germline, CDR1 is SGHRS and CDR2 is YFSETQ. Trimming left V 3 bases short and J 2 bases short, with 14 bases between. CDR3 size: 15 residues. The CDR3 sequence is CASSYTGRGNTEAFF. CDR3 sequence (DNA): TGCGCCAGCAGCTACACGGGTCGTGGTAACACTGAAGCTTTCTTT.

The chain has TRBV10-2 and TRBJ1-2; D is undetermined. The germline CDR1 and CDR2 sequences are WSHSY and SAAADI. V dropped 0 bases and J dropped 2 bases, with 13 bases sitting between them. CDR3 length: 16 amino acids. The CDR3 here is CASSESMAGSNYGYTF. The CDR3 coding sequence is TGCGCCAGCAGTGAGTCGATGGCAGGATCCAACTATGGCTACACCTTC.

This chain uses TRBV2 with TRBJ1-5, with 8 bases aligning to TRBD1. The CDR3 has 14 residues. V gave up 6 bases and J gave up 4 bases; unmatched junction bases: 5. CDR1 and CDR2 (germline): SNHLY, FYNNEI. This chain's CDR3 is CASRAGTGNQPQHF. DNA for the CDR3: TGTGCCAGCAGGGCCGGGACAGGTAATCAGCCCCAGCATTTT.

This rearrangement joins TRBV3-1 (or the pseudogene TRBV3-2) to TRBJ1-1; D is unresolved. V was shortened by 1 base and J by 1 base, with 7 bases between the two germline ends. The germline V gene has CDR1 LGHDT and CDR2 YNNKEL (reference sequence). CDR3 length: 14 amino acids. The CDR3 nucleotides are TGTGCCAGCAGCCAAGCCGGGAAGAACACTGAAGCTTTCTTT. Translating gives CASSQAGKNTEAFF.

The CDR3 is CASSQLKERTRNNYGYTF. In nucleotides, the CDR3 is TGTGCCAGCAGCCAATTGAAGGAAAGGACAAGGAATAACTATGGCTACACCTTC. J is TRBJ1-2 and V is TRBV3-1 (or the pseudogene TRBV3-2); D is perhaps TRBD1 (5 bases). The germline V and J ends were trimmed by 2 bases and 1 base, with 20 bases remaining between them. From germline, CDR1 is LGHDT and CDR2 YNNKEL (reference sequence). The CDR3 extends over 18 amino acids.

This clone was picked up a small number of times. This chain uses TRBV6-1 with TRBJ1-1, with D perhaps matching TRBD1 (5 bases). Trimming took off 2 bases at V and 12 bases at J, with 16 bases between the two ends. The CDR3 contains 13 residues. Looked up from germline, CDR1 is MNHNS and CDR2 is SASEGT. The CDR3 DNA follows: TGTGCCAGCAGTGAACAGGCAGGGCAGCGATCTTTCTTT. Amino acids: CASSEQAGQRSFF.

The table lists this clone with a count of one. The rearrangement joins TRBV6-5 to TRBJ2-3; D uncertain. This CDR3 comprises 14 residues. The germline V and J ends were trimmed by 2 bases and 1 base, with 7 bases remaining between them. CDR1 and CDR2 (germline): MNHEY, SVGAGI. The CDR3 nucleotides read TGTGCCAGCAGTTACACAGTAGGCACAGATACGCAGTATTTT. As protein: CASSYTVGTDTQYF.

The chain has TRBV4-3 and TRBJ2-7; 7 bases agree with TRBD2. The germline V gene has CDR1 LGHNA and CDR2 YSLEER. The CDR3 is 15 residues long. The J segment lost 2 bases and the V segment lost 0 bases, leaving 4 bases of the junction unmatched. The CDR3 spells CASSQDPAGAYEQYF. The DNA for the CDR3 is TGCGCCAGCAGCCAAGATCCCGCGGGAGCCTACGAGCAGTACTTC.

The chain carries TRBV2 and TRBJ1-2; D is undetermined. V gave up 4 bases and J gave up 0 bases, with 9 bases separating them. Germline CDR1 reads SNHLY; CDR2 reads FYNNEI. This CDR3 spans 14 amino acids. The CDR3 is CASSGRTTNYGYTF. CDR3 nucleotide sequence: TGTGCCAGCAGTGGGAGGACCACTAACTATGGCTACACCTTC.

This clone was recorded once. This CDR3 is CASSLGRTAEAFF. In DNA form, the CDR3 reads TGTGCCAGCAGCTTAGGAAGGACAGCCGAAGCTTTCTTT. V gene TRBV7-3 combines with J gene TRBJ1-1, with D perhaps TRBD1 (6 bases). The V end was cut by 2 bases, the J end by 8 bases, with 12 bases between. Germline V lookup: CDR1 SGHTA, CDR2 FQGTGA. The CDR3 length is 13 residues.

The V call is TRBV5-1, the J call TRBJ2-5, with 13 positions matching TRBD2. The CDR3 is made up of 15 amino acids. Germline trimming cut 7 bases from V and 5 bases from J; bases unmatched to any gene: 8. CDR1 is SGHRS, CDR2 YFSETQ, per germline. CDR3 amino acids: CASGLAGAPGETQYF. CDR3 nucleotide sequence: TGCGCCAGCGGACTAGCGGGGGCCCCGGGGGAGACCCAGTACTTC.

V and J are TRBV10-2 and TRBJ2-2; TRBD2 agrees at 7 bases. Per the germline V gene, CDR1 is WSHSY and CDR2 is SAAADI. The CDR3 has 15 residues. The junction had 0 bases not matched to a gene; V was cut back by 2 bases and J by 0 bases. The CDR3 spells CASSEAGANTGELFF. The CDR3, as DNA: TGCGCCAGCAGTGAGGCGGGGGCGAACACCGGGGAGCTGTTTTTT.

The gene calls are TRBV3-1 (or the pseudogene TRBV3-2) and TRBJ2-7; 7 bases fit TRBD1. The V gene's germline CDR1 is LGHDT and CDR2 YNNKEL (reference sequence). This CDR3 has 16 residues. The trim removed 1 base at V and 2 bases at J, leaving 8 bases unmatched. CDR3 residues: CASSQADRALTYEQYF. DNA for the CDR3: TGTGCCAGCAGCCAAGCCGACAGGGCTTTAACCTACGAGCAGTACTTC.

The rearrangement links TRBV4-2 to TRBJ1-2; possible D gene TRBD1, 5 bases. Germline CDR1 LGHNA, CDR2 YNFKEQ. Trimming removed 0 bases at V and 8 bases at J, with 13 bases between. The CDR3 loop spans 14 amino acids. The CDR3 is CASSQDRDLGGYTF. In DNA form, the CDR3 reads TGTGCCAGCAGCCAAGACAGGGATTTGGGAGGCTACACCTTC.

This chain joins TRBV19 and TRBJ1-1, with unresolved D. Trimming pared 3 bases from V and 1 base from J, leaving 9 bases between. This CDR3 region has 14 residues. Germline CDR1 LNHDA, CDR2 SQIVND (reference sequence). DNA for the CDR3: TGTGCCAGTAGTATGCCGGTATCGAACACTGAAGCTTTCTTT. It is translated as CASSMPVSNTEAFF.

The chain is built from TRBV19 and TRBJ1-1, with D hard to call. Germline V CDR1 and CDR2: LNHDA, SQIVND (reference sequence). The V gene lost 1 base and the J gene lost 5 bases, with 5 bases spanning the gap. The CDR3 sequence is 12 residues long. This CDR3 reads CASSIAGTEAFF. The CDR3 coding sequence is TGTGCCAGTAGTATAGCGGGGACTGAAGCTTTCTTT.

The rearrangement joins TRBV5-4 to TRBJ2-5; possibly TRBD1 for D (5 bases). CDR3 length: 13 amino acids. Between the trimmed V and J ends, which lost 3 bases and 3 bases, there was a span of 9 bases. In germline, CDR1 is SGHNT, CDR2 YYREEE (reference sequence). As DNA, the CDR3 is TGTGCCAGCAGCTGGACATTGAAAGAGACCCAGTACTTC. Translation: CASSWTLKETQYF.

The J gene is TRBJ1-6, the V gene TRBV28; D uncertain. The germline gives CDR1 MDHEN, CDR2 SYDVKM. The CDR3 has 16 residues. V lost 3 bases, J lost 7 bases, and 16 bases lay in between. CDR3: CASSLGGSGVNSPLHF. The DNA for the CDR3 is TGTGCCAGCAGTTTGGGTGGTTCAGGCGTGAATTCACCCCTCCACTTT.